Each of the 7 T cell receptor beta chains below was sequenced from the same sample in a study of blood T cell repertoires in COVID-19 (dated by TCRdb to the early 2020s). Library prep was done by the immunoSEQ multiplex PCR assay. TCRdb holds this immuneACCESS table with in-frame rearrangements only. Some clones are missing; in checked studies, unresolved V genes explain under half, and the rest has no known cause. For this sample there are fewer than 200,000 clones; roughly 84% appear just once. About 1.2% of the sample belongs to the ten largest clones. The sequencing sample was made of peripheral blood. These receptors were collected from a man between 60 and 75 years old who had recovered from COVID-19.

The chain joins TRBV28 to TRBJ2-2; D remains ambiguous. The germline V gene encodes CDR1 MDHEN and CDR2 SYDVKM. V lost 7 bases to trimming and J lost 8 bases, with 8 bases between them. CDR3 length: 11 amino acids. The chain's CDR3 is CASIFSGELFF. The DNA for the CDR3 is TGTGCCAGCATTTTCAGTGGGGAGCTGTTTTTT. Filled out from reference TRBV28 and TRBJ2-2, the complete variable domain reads DVKVTQSSRYLVKRTGEKVFLECVQDMDHENMFWYRQDPGLGLRLIYFSYDVKMKEKGDIPEGYSVSREKKERFSLILESASTNQTSMYLCASIFSGELFFGEGSRLTVL.

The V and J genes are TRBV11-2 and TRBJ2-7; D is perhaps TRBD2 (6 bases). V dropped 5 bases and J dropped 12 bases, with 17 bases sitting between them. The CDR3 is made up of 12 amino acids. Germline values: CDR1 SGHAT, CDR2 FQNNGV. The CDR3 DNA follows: TGTGCCAGCAGCCTCTTCCAGGGAGGTCGGTACTTC. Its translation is CASSLFQGGRYF.

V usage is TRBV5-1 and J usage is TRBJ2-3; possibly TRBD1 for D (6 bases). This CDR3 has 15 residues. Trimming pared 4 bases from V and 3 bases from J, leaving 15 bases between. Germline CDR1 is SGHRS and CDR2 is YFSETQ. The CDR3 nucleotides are TGCGCCAGCAGCCCCCAAACAGGGAGTACAGATACGCAGTATTTT. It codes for CASSPQTGSTDTQYF.

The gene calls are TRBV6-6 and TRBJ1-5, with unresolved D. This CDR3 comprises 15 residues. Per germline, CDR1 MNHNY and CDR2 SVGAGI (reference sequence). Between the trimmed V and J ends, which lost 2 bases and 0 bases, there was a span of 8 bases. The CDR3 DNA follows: TGTGCCAGCAGTTACGAGGTTGGTAGCAATCAGCCCCAGCATTTT. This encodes CASSYEVGSNQPQHF.

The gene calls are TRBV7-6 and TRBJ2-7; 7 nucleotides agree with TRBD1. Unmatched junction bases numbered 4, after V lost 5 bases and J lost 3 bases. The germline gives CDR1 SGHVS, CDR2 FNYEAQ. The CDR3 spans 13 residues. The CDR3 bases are TGTGCCAGCAGCGCGACAGGGTTCTACGAGCAGTACTTC. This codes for CASSATGFYEQYF.

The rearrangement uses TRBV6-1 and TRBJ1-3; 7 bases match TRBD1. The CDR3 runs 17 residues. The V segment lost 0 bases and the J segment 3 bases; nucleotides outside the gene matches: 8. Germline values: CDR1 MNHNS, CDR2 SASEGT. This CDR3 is CASSEALRQGRGNTIYF. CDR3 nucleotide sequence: TGTGCCAGCAGTGAAGCGCTTCGACAGGGACGTGGAAACACCATATATTTT.

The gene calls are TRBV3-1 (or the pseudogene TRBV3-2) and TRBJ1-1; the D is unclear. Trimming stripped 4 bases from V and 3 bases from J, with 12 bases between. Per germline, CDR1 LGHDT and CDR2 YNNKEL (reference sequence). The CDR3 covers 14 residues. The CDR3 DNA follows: TGTGCCAGCAGCCTCCTAGGGAGGGACACTGAAGCTTTCTTT. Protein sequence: CASSLLGRDTEAFF.